The 22 T cell receptor beta chains given below trace back to one sample, sequenced in a study of technical replicates of blood from a handful of donors. This table comes from immunoSEQ multiplex PCR, and its TCRdb copy is limited to in-frame clones, with some not included. The sample consists of 60,000 to 65,000 clones, around 85% of them appearing once. Sequenced material: PBMCs. All receptors derive from a human donor in good health. Some clones in this sample may be carry-over from other donors' samples.

This clone was picked up one time. DNA for the CDR3: TGTGCCTGGAGTTTACCGGGACCCCGGGAGGGCCCAGATACGCAGTATTTT. Its translation is CAWSLPGPREGPDTQYF. The chain employs TRBV30 and TRBJ2-3, with 8 bases fitting TRBD2. CDR1 and CDR2 (germline): GTSNPN, SVGIG (reference sequence). V shed 2 bases, J shed 4 bases, and the junction held 14 bases outside the gene matches. The CDR3 loop spans 17 amino acids.

The chain is built from TRBV19 and TRBJ1-1, with TRBD1 matching 8 bases. With V trimmed by 7 bases and J by 4 bases, 11 bases remained unmatched. The CDR3 is 15 residues long. The germline V gene encodes CDR1 LNHDA and CDR2 SQIVND (reference sequence). The CDR3 reads CASTYRGTGGTEAFF. In DNA, the CDR3 is TGTGCCAGTACCTACAGGGGGACGGGTGGCACTGAAGCTTTCTTT. The full variable domain, completed using reference TRBV19 and TRBJ1-1, is DGGITQSPKYLFRKEGQNVTLSCEQNLNHDAMYWYRQDPGQGLRLIYYSQIVNDFQKGDIAEGYSVSREKKESFPLTVTSAQKNPTAFYLCASTYRGTGGTEAFFGQGTRLTVV.

The V call is TRBV11-2, the J call TRBJ2-7; 8 nucleotides line up with TRBD1. CDR3 length: 15 residues. CDR1 is SGHAT, CDR2 FQNNGV, per germline. V lost 0 bases and J lost 4; bases outside the gene matches: 5. CDR3 residues: CASSLETGVRYEQYF. As DNA, the CDR3 is TGTGCCAGCAGCTTAGAGACAGGGGTCCGGTACGAGCAGTACTTC.

V and J are TRBV7-2 and TRBJ2-7; D gene uncertain. V lost 5 bases and J lost 2, with 7 bases in between. CDR1 and CDR2 (germline): SGHTA, FQGNSA. The CDR3 runs 12 residues. CDR3 coding DNA: TGTGCCAGCAGCCGTAACACCTACGAGCAGTACTTC. As protein: CASSRNTYEQYF.

The rearrangement links TRBV6-4 to TRBJ2-1; D might be TRBD2 (7 bases). The germline V and J ends were trimmed by 3 bases and 3 bases, with 9 bases remaining between them. The CDR3 runs 14 residues. Germline assignment: CDR1 MRHNA and CDR2 SNTAGT. Here the CDR3 reads CASSEGGDYNEQFF. In nucleotides, the CDR3 is TGTGCCAGCAGTGAAGGGGGGGACTACAATGAGCAGTTCTTC.

CDR3: CASRQQASSYEQYF. Written as DNA, the CDR3 is TGTGCCAGCAGACAACAGGCTAGCTCCTACGAGCAGTACTTC. This sequence joins TRBV7-2 and TRBJ2-7; perhaps TRBD1 as D (5 bases). Germline CDR1 is SGHTA and CDR2 is FQGNSA. V lost 6 bases to trimming and J lost 0 bases, with 12 bases between them. CDR3 length: 14 amino acids. Full variable domain (remainder filled in from reference TRBV7-2 and TRBJ2-7): GAGVSQSPSNKVTEKGKDVELRCDPISGHTALYWYRQSLGQGLEFLIYFQGNSAPDKSGLPSDRFSAERTGGSVSTLTIQRTQQEDSAVYLCASRQQASSYEQYFGPGTRLTVT.

A single count supports this clone. DNA for the CDR3: TGTGCCACCAGCGTCGGGGGGGCAGGAGATACGCAGTATTTT. It encodes CATSVGGAGDTQYF. This chain joins TRBV15 and TRBJ2-3, with 8 bases fitting TRBD2. The CDR3 runs to 14 residues. Germline CDR1 and CDR2: LNHNV and YYDKDF (reference sequence). Trimming at V came to 5 bases and at J to 5 bases, leaving 6 bases not matched to a gene.

The genes are TRBV6-1 and TRBJ2-7; 8 bases match TRBD2. V lost 4 bases and J lost 6; bases outside the gene matches: 8. The CDR3 totals 14 residues. The germline CDR1 and CDR2 sequences are MNHNS and SASEGT. The CDR3 is CASSAKRGGPEQYF. The DNA of the CDR3 is TGTGCCAGCAGTGCCAAGCGCGGGGGGCCCGAGCAGTACTTC.

This rearrangement joins TRBV27 to TRBJ1-1; 7 nucleotides match TRBD1. This CDR3 is 14 amino acids long. Germline-derived CDR1 and CDR2 are MNHEY and SMNVEV (reference sequence). With V trimmed by 5 bases and J by 0 bases, 3 bases remained unmatched. The CDR3 protein is CASSPGTVNTEAFF. The CDR3 nucleotides are TGTGCCAGCAGTCCCGGGACAGTGAACACTGAAGCTTTCTTT.

This chain links TRBV5-1 with TRBJ2-2; TRBD2 agrees at 13 bases. The CDR3 is made up of 18 amino acids. After removal of 5 bases from V and 1 base from J, the junction contained 8 bases not matched to a gene. Germline values: CDR1 SGHRS, CDR2 YFSETQ. The DNA of the CDR3 is TGCGCCAGCAGTTTAAGGACTAGCGGGAGCGGGAACACCGGGGAGCTGTTTTTT. Translation gives CASSLRTSGSGNTGELFF.

This CDR3 reads CAISTEGRQFF. DNA of the CDR3: TGTGCCATCAGTACCGAGGGAAGGCAGTTCTTC. The chain couples TRBV10-3 to TRBJ2-1; D perhaps matches TRBD2 (5 bases). CDR1 is ENHRY, CDR2 SYGVKD, per germline. The CDR3 totals 11 residues. With 5 bases removed from V and 12 bases from J, the gap between germline ends came to 11 bases.

The table lists this clone with a few counts. The chain couples TRBV19 to TRBJ2-3; D not resolved. V lost 5 bases to trimming and J lost 2 bases, with 8 bases between them. Germline loops: CDR1 LNHDA, CDR2 SQIVND (reference sequence). This CDR3 contains 13 residues. The CDR3 sequence is CASSVENTDTQYF. In DNA form, the CDR3 reads TGTGCCAGTAGTGTGGAGAACACAGATACGCAGTATTTT.

This clone was detected a few times. The rearrangement joins TRBV18 to TRBJ2-1; unclear D gene. Germline loops: CDR1 KGHSH, CDR2 LQKENI. V was cut by 5 bases and J by 9 bases, with 11 bases left in between. The CDR3 runs to 12 residues. CDR3 residues: CASSTVSGEQFF. The CDR3 nucleotides read TGTGCCAGCTCAACCGTGTCCGGTGAGCAGTTCTTC.

This clone was detected a few times. The genes are TRBV4-3 and TRBJ2-1; 12 nucleotides agree with TRBD2. The germline V gene encodes CDR1 LGHNA and CDR2 YSLEER. This CDR3 is built from 14 residues. V was clipped by 4 bases and J by 7 bases; unmatched bases: 2. The CDR3 DNA reads as TGCGCCAGCAGCCCCGGACTAGCGGGGAATGAGCAGTTCTTC. Amino acid sequence: CASSPGLAGNEQFF.

This chain connects TRBV11-1 to TRBJ1-1; TRBD1 is a possible D gene (5 bases). The CDR3 spans 14 residues. Between the trimmed V and J ends, which lost 8 bases and 5 bases, there was a span of 18 bases. CDR1 SGHAT and CDR2 FQDESV come from the germline V gene (reference sequence). Written as DNA, the CDR3 is TGTGCCAGCGTCCTCTTGCGGGGGAGGACTGAAGCTTTCTTT. This gives the protein CASVLLRGRTEAFF.

The chain combines TRBV9 with TRBJ2-7; weak D call: TRBD2 (5 bases). This CDR3 contains 14 residues. The germline V gene has CDR1 SGDLS and CDR2 YYNGEE. The ends were cut back, 5 bases at V and 3 bases at J, with 15 bases in the middle. The CDR3 here is CASSRGLELYEQYF. Here the CDR3 DNA reads TGTGCCAGCAGTCGAGGACTGGAGCTCTACGAGCAGTACTTC. Supplemented by reference TRBV9 and TRBJ2-7, the full variable domain reads DSGVTQTPKHLITATGQRVTLRCSPRSGDLSVYWYQQSLDQGLQFLIQYYNGEERAKGNILERFSAQQFPDLHSELNLSSLELGDSALYFCASSRGLELYEQYFGPGTRLTVT.

This chain links TRBV4-3 with TRBJ2-7; 11 bases map to TRBD2. The CDR3 totals 15 residues. From germline, CDR1 is LGHNA and CDR2 YSLEER. V lost 4 bases, J lost 4 bases, and 6 bases stayed unmatched. CDR3 bases: TGCGCCAGCAGCCCTGCAACTAGCGGGGGATACGAGCAGTACTTC. Residues: CASSPATSGGYEQYF.

The chain combines TRBV4-2 with TRBJ1-2; 8 bases agree with TRBD1. CDR1 LGHNA and CDR2 YNFKEQ come from the germline V gene. V was pared by 2 bases and J by 11 bases, with 19 bases of the junction left unmatched. The CDR3 is 17 residues long. CDR3 DNA sequence: TGTGCCAGCAGCCAATCCCCGGGGGGCACAGGGGGGAGGGTTTACACCTTC. Encoded protein: CASSQSPGGTGGRVYTF.

This chain links TRBV7-9 with TRBJ1-1; TRBD1 is a possible D gene (5 bases). Germline assignment: CDR1 SEHNR and CDR2 FQNEAQ (reference sequence). This CDR3 comprises 15 residues. Deletions cut 3 bases from V and 2 bases from J, with 13 bases between. The CDR3 DNA follows: TGTGCCAGCAGCTTGTCCGGGACTGTTAACACTGAAGCTTTCTTT. It codes for CASSLSGTVNTEAFF.

The chain employs TRBV7-3 and TRBJ2-4; TRBD2 matches at 16 bases. This CDR3 has 16 amino acids. Trimming removed 3 bases from V and 6 bases from J; junction bases left unmatched: 2. Germline V gives CDR1 SGHTA, CDR2 FQGTGA. The CDR3 loop reads CASSLGTSGGVNIQYF. In DNA, the CDR3 is TGTGCCAGCAGCTTGGGGACTAGCGGGGGGGTAAACATTCAGTACTTC.

The CDR3 DNA reads as TGCGCCAGCAGCAGGACGGGACAGGGTCCTCGGTCTGGAAACACCATATATTTT. It yields the protein CASSRTGQGPRSGNTIYF. V usage is TRBV4-1 and J usage is TRBJ1-3, with TRBD1 matching 9 bases. Germline trimming cut 5 bases from V and 1 base from J; bases unmatched to any gene: 12. CDR3 length: 18 amino acids. Germline V gene lookup returns CDR1 MGHRA and CDR2 YSYEKL.

V gene TRBV6-6 combines with J gene TRBJ2-6; a weak D match, TRBD1 (6 bases). This CDR3 region has 16 residues. Trimming took off 2 bases at V and 4 bases at J, with 12 bases between the two ends. Germline V gene sequence: CDR1 MNHNY, CDR2 SVGAGI (reference sequence). CDR3 nucleotides: TGTGCCAGCAGTTACGGGGGCGCTGACGGGGCCAACGTCCTGACTTTC. Encoded protein: CASSYGGADGANVLTF.